The 16 T cell receptor beta chains below were found in one sample sequenced in a study of shared clonotypes between healthy human individuals. Generated by immunoSEQ multiplex PCR, the TCRdb table keeps only in-frame clones and is missing some. The sample lists approximately 1.5 million clones; less than 99% were seen once. The sequencing sample was made of naive CD4+ T cells sorted from blood. The subset is: CD45RA+ positively selected. The origin of the receptors is a man under 40 in good health.

V and J are TRBV6-4 and TRBJ2-2, with D perhaps matching TRBD1 (5 bases). This CDR3 has 13 amino acids. Germline CDR1 and CDR2: MRHNA and SNTAGT. With 6 bases removed from V and 6 bases from J, the gap between germline ends came to 11 bases. CDR3 nucleotides: TGTGCCAGCAGCCTCAGGGAATCCGGGGAGCTGTTTTTT. This gives the protein CASSLRESGELFF.

The genes are TRBV5-4 and TRBJ2-2; TRBD1 matches at 8 bases. The CDR3 contains 15 residues. CDR1 SGHNT and CDR2 YYREEE come from the germline V gene (reference sequence). Losses at the gene ends were 6 bases for V and 3 bases for J; bases not matched to a gene: 7. CDR3 amino acids: CASKLGQVDTGELFF. The CDR3 DNA is TGTGCCAGCAAACTGGGACAGGTTGACACCGGGGAGCTGTTTTTT.

The chain joins TRBV7-3 to TRBJ2-1; D is possibly TRBD1 (5 bases). The V end lost 1 base, the J end lost 12 bases, and 10 bases lay between the germline ends. The CDR3 loop spans 12 amino acids. Germline-derived CDR1 and CDR2 are SGHTA and FQGTGA. CDR3 protein: CASSLNPGPQFF. CDR3 sequence (DNA): TGTGCCAGCAGCTTAAATCCAGGGCCGCAGTTCTTC.

The chain links TRBV7-3 to TRBJ2-1; maybe TRBD2 (6 bases). CDR1 is SGHTA, CDR2 FQGTGA, per germline. The CDR3 runs to 15 residues. Trimming took 1 base from V and 3 from J, leaving 10 bases between them. In DNA form, the CDR3 reads TGTGCCAGCAGCTTAAGCGGCGGGGTCTACAATGAGCAGTTCTTC. It specifies CASSLSGGVYNEQFF.

The chain links TRBV6-1 to TRBJ1-5; 7 positions agree with TRBD1. J lost 4 bases, V lost 6 bases, and 3 bases had no gene match. CDR3 length: 13 amino acids. In germline, CDR1 is MNHNS, CDR2 SASEGT. DNA of the CDR3: TGTGCCAGCAGGCCGGGACAGAATCAGCCCCAGCATTTT. This translates into CASRPGQNQPQHF.

The V call is TRBV5-1, the J call TRBJ1-2; D uncertain. V gave up 9 bases and J gave up 12 bases, with 9 bases separating them. Per germline, CDR1 SGHRS and CDR2 YFSETQ. The CDR3 consists of 8 residues. In nucleotides, the CDR3 is TGCGCCACCCCGAACGACACCTTC. Translating gives CATPNDTF.

The genes are TRBV29-1 and TRBJ1-1, with D possibly being TRBD1 (6 bases). The CDR3 contains 16 residues. The V gene's germline CDR1 is SQVTM and CDR2 ANQGSEA. V was trimmed by 4 bases and J by 1 base, leaving 19 bases between them. The CDR3 is CSVVSRQVLRNTEAFF. CDR3 coding DNA: TGCAGCGTTGTCTCTCGACAGGTCCTCAGGAACACTGAAGCTTTCTTT. Variable domain in full (rest from reference TRBV29-1 and TRBJ1-1): SAVISQKPSRDICQRGTSLTIQCQVDSQVTMMFWYRQQPGQSLTLIATANQGSEATYESGFVIDKFPISRPNLTFSTLTVSNMSPEDSSIYLCSVVSRQVLRNTEAFFGQGTRLTVV.

The CDR3 is CASSPAAQGKGLPPHEQYF. The CDR3, as DNA: TGCGCCAGCAGCCCAGCTGCACAGGGCAAGGGACTCCCTCCTCACGAGCAGTACTTC. This rearrangement joins TRBV5-1 to TRBJ2-7; D might be TRBD1 or TRBD2, each matching 6 bases. The CDR3 is 19 residues long. Germline V lookup: CDR1 SGHRS, CDR2 YFSETQ. Trimming took off 4 bases at V and 5 bases at J, with 31 bases between the two ends. Together with reference TRBV5-1 and TRBJ2-7, the CDR3 gives the full variable domain: KAGVTQTPRYLIKTRGQQVTLSCSPISGHRSVSWYQQTPGQGLQFLFEYFSETQRNKGNFPGRFSGRQFSNSRSEMNVSTLELGDSALYLCASSPAAQGKGLPPHEQYFGPGTRLTVT.

The CDR3 region has the DNA TGCGCCAGCCTGATCCTGGGGAGCTCGCTCTCTGGGGCCAACGTCCTGACTTTC. It encodes CASLILGSSLSGANVLTF. The chain links TRBV23-1 to TRBJ2-6; perhaps TRBD2 as D (5 bases). TRBV23-1 is annotated as an ORF whose role is uncertain. V lost 8 bases, J lost 0 bases, and 20 bases lay in between. The CDR3 totals 18 residues.

CDR3 sequence: CASKRESGSSYNEQFF. The CDR3 DNA reads as TGTGCCAGTAAACGGGAATCAGGGAGCTCCTACAATGAGCAGTTCTTC. The V call is TRBV19, the J call TRBJ2-1; D could derive from TRBD1 or TRBD2 (5 bases each). The CDR3 has 16 amino acids. CDR1 is LNHDA and CDR2 is SQIVND in the germline V gene (reference sequence). V was shortened by 7 bases and J by 0 bases, with 16 bases between the two germline ends.

This clone appeared a single time. This chain joins TRBV7-9 and TRBJ2-7; D possibly corresponds to TRBD1 (6 bases). The CDR3 length is 15 residues. CDR1 is SEHNR, CDR2 FQNEAQ, per germline (reference sequence). The V end was cut by 4 bases, the J end by 0 bases, with 13 bases between. The CDR3 DNA is TGTGCCAGCAGCTATGACGGACAGAGCTCCTACGAGCAGTACTTC. Its protein product is CASSYDGQSSYEQYF.

The chain has TRBV11-2 and TRBJ2-5, with unresolved D. Per the germline V gene, CDR1 is SGHAT and CDR2 is FQNNGV. This CDR3 region has 14 residues. Trimming shortened V by 5 bases and J by 3 bases, and 13 bases separated the two germline ends. Here the CDR3 DNA reads TGTGCCAGCAGCCAAATAGCCGCGGAAGAGACCCAGTACTTC. It encodes CASSQIAAEETQYF.

This clone was detected once. The V call is TRBV28, the J call TRBJ1-1; D may be TRBD1 (5 bases). Germline V gene sequence: CDR1 MDHEN, CDR2 SYDVKM. Trimming took off 5 bases at V and 0 bases at J, with 13 bases between the two ends. The CDR3 is 15 amino acids. The CDR3 DNA is TGTGCCAGCAGTGAGTTGAGGGGTATGAACACTGAAGCTTTCTTT. Its protein is CASSELRGMNTEAFF.

This clone was recorded once. V gene TRBV6-6 combines with J gene TRBJ1-1, with a possible D match to TRBD1 (6 bases). V gave up 5 bases and J gave up 6 bases, with 19 bases separating them. The CDR3 has 15 residues. CDR1 is MNHNY, CDR2 SVGAGI, per germline (reference sequence). The CDR3, as DNA: TGTGCCAGCAGTGATTACAGGGAGGGGGTAGCTGAAGCTTTCTTT. The encoded protein is CASSDYREGVAEAFF.

The chain links TRBV15 to TRBJ1-1; D might be TRBD1 (5 bases). The CDR3 is 16 residues long. The V gene's germline CDR1 is LNHNV and CDR2 YYDKDF (reference sequence). V lost 1 base, J lost 0 bases, and 12 bases lay in between. CDR3 coding DNA: TGTGCCACCAGCAGAGTTGGGGGAGTCATGAACACTGAAGCTTTCTTT. Translated: CATSRVGGVMNTEAFF.

This chain links TRBV5-4 with TRBJ2-7, with TRBD2 matching over 7 bases. The junction had 8 bases not matched to a gene; V was cut back by 1 base and J by 4 bases. This CDR3 contains 15 residues. Germline CDR1 SGHNT, CDR2 YYREEE (reference sequence). CDR3 residues: CASSLPGGSGYEQYF. DNA for the CDR3: TGTGCCAGCAGCTTGCCCGGGGGTAGCGGGTACGAGCAGTACTTC.